The 26 T cell receptor beta chains given below trace back to one sample, sequenced in a study of radiation and T cells in renal cell carcinoma. Only in-frame clones appear in the TCRdb table, and some are missing; sequencing was by immunoSEQ multiplex PCR. The sample includes around 170,000 clones, 88% seen only once; the top ten take 11%. Time point of the sample: blood 4 weeks post-SBRT, at nephrectomy. Treatment of the sample: 15 Gy SBRT to primary tumor, nephrectomy 4 weeks later. The sample here was blood, taken from a patient whose treatment included radiotherapy and nephrectomy. Receptors originate from a woman in her fifties or sixties with renal cell carcinoma.

This chain joins TRBV19 and TRBJ1-2, with D uncertain. The CDR3 totals 13 residues. V lost 3 bases to trimming and J lost 4 bases, with 9 bases between them. Germline assignment: CDR1 LNHDA and CDR2 SQIVND (reference sequence). DNA for the CDR3: TGTGCCAGTAGTATGGTCAGTCCCTATGGCTACACCTTC. Encoded protein: CASSMVSPYGYTF.

The V gene is TRBV5-6, the J gene TRBJ1-1, with 7 bases that match TRBD1. The CDR3 sequence is 14 residues long. V shed 4 bases and J 2 bases; nucleotides not matched to a gene: 5. CDR1 and CDR2 from the germline V gene are SGHDT and YYEEEE. The chain's CDR3 is CASSGIGGNTEAFF. CDR3 in DNA: TGTGCCAGCAGCGGAATAGGGGGCAACACTGAAGCTTTCTTT.

This chain links TRBV30 with TRBJ1-2; D is undetermined. CDR3 length: 12 residues. Trimming cost V 5 bases and J 0 bases, with 7 bases left between them. The germline gives CDR1 GTSNPN, CDR2 SVGIG (reference sequence). CDR3 residues: CAWRGANYGYTF. CDR3 nucleotide sequence: TGTGCCTGGCGGGGAGCTAACTATGGCTACACCTTC. Full variable domain (remainder filled in from reference TRBV30 and TRBJ1-2): SQTIHQWPATLVQPVGSPLSLECTVEGTSNPNLYWYRQAAGRGLQLLFYSVGIGQISSEVPQNLSASRPQDRQFILSSKKLLLSDSGFYLCAWRGANYGYTFGSGTRLTVV.

V usage is TRBV7-9 and J usage is TRBJ1-1; no clear D gene. V dropped 3 bases and J dropped 8 bases, with 10 bases sitting between them. There are 12 residues in the CDR3. CDR1 SEHNR and CDR2 FQNEAQ come from the germline V gene (reference sequence). DNA for the CDR3: TGTGCCAGCAGCTTCAGCGGCTCCGAAGCTTTCTTT. Its protein is CASSFSGSEAFF.

J is TRBJ2-1 and V is TRBV11-3; 9 bases map to TRBD2. The CDR3 runs 16 residues. V trimming: 0 bases; J trimming: 5 bases; junction bases outside the gene matches: 5. Germline V gives CDR1 SGHNT, CDR2 YENEEA. The CDR3 region is CASSLEPSGVNNEQFF. The CDR3, as DNA: TGTGCCAGCAGCTTAGAGCCTAGCGGGGTAAACAATGAGCAGTTCTTC.

The chain recombines TRBV7-9 with TRBJ1-2; tentatively, D is TRBD1 (5 bases). This CDR3 has 15 residues. Germline CDR1 reads SEHNR; CDR2 reads FQNEAQ (reference sequence). Trimming left V 8 bases short and J 0 bases short, with 16 bases between. This chain's CDR3 is CASLPPGLTNYGYTF. The CDR3 DNA sequence: TGTGCCAGCTTGCCTCCGGGACTAACTAACTATGGCTACACCTTC.

The genes are TRBV20-1 and TRBJ2-3; D may be TRBD2 (5 bases). The CDR3 runs 11 residues. Germline CDR1 is DFQATT and CDR2 is SNEGSKA (reference sequence). Trimming shortened V by 5 bases and J by 7 bases, and 10 bases separated the two germline ends. CDR3 loop: CSALLENTQYF. The CDR3 region has the DNA TGCAGTGCTTTACTAGAAAATACGCAGTATTTT.

This chain uses TRBV29-1 with TRBJ2-7; D not resolved. From germline, CDR1 is SQVTM and CDR2 ANQGSEA. This CDR3 contains 12 residues. V lost 7 bases, J lost 0 bases, and 10 bases lay in between. This chain's CDR3 is CSGGRTSYEQYF. DNA of the CDR3: TGCAGCGGCGGCCGGACCTCCTACGAGCAGTACTTC.

CDR3 nucleotides: TGTGCCAGCGGAGCCGGGGGAAGGTACGAGCAGTACTTC. It yields the protein CASGAGGRYEQYF. This rearrangement joins TRBV2 to TRBJ2-7; D is possibly TRBD2 (6 bases). This CDR3 has 13 amino acids. Per germline, CDR1 SNHLY and CDR2 FYNNEI. The V end lost 8 bases, the J end lost 4 bases, and 15 bases lay between the germline ends.

This chain uses TRBV5-8 with TRBJ2-1; TRBD2 matches 8 bases. V dropped 2 bases and J dropped 4; count of bases not matched to a gene: 5. This CDR3 contains 15 residues. In germline, CDR1 is SGHTS, CDR2 YDEGEE. The DNA for the CDR3 is TGTGCCAGCAGCTTACTTACGGGGGGGTACAATGAGCAGTTCTTC. Translated, it gives CASSLLTGGYNEQFF.

The chain carries TRBV4-1 and TRBJ1-2; D is unclear. V dropped 1 base and J dropped 4 bases, with 7 bases sitting between them. Looked up from germline, CDR1 is MGHRA and CDR2 is YSYEKL. The CDR3 totals 13 residues. The CDR3 loop is CASSQGAGYGYTF. The CDR3 DNA follows: TGCGCCAGCAGCCAAGGGGCCGGCTATGGCTACACCTTC.

The genes are TRBV30 and TRBJ2-5; TRBD2 is a possible D gene (5 bases). The V gene lost 2 bases and the J gene lost 5 bases, with 12 bases spanning the gap. From germline, CDR1 is GTSNPN and CDR2 SVGIG (reference sequence). The CDR3 has 13 amino acids. CDR3: CAWSRGFRETQYF. DNA of the CDR3: TGTGCCTGGAGTAGAGGGTTCCGGGAGACCCAGTACTTC.

This chain links TRBV10-3 with TRBJ1-2; no clear D. Germline CDR1 ENHRY, CDR2 SYGVKD. This CDR3 is built from 13 residues. V shed 0 bases and J shed 4 bases, with 6 bases lying between them. The CDR3 is CAISESEPYGYTF. DNA for the CDR3: TGTGCCATCAGTGAGTCGGAACCCTATGGCTACACCTTC.

The chain combines TRBV11-3 with TRBJ2-1; TRBD2 aligns across 9 bases. The trim removed 6 bases at V and 0 bases at J, leaving 6 bases unmatched. CDR1 is SGHNT, CDR2 YENEEA, per germline. The CDR3 extends over 16 amino acids. CDR3 protein: CASSSSGANSYNEQFF. For the CDR3, the DNA is TGTGCCAGCAGTTCTAGCGGGGCGAACTCCTACAATGAGCAGTTCTTC.

V and J are TRBV4-1 and TRBJ2-3; TRBD1 might be the D (5 bases). Looked up from germline, CDR1 is MGHRA and CDR2 is YSYEKL. This CDR3 spans 16 amino acids. The V end was cut by 0 bases, the J end by 6 bases, with 16 bases between. CDR3: CASSQDPQGFSDTQYF. CDR3 nucleotide sequence: TGCGCCAGCAGCCAAGATCCCCAGGGATTTTCTGATACGCAGTATTTT.

The V call is TRBV12-5, the J call TRBJ1-5; maybe TRBD1 (6 bases). CDR1 LGHNT and CDR2 FRNRAP come from the germline V gene. V lost 3 bases and J 0 bases, leaving 12 bases between the germline ends. This CDR3 region has 16 residues. For the CDR3, the DNA is TGTGCTAGTGGTTTCCTGGGGGCAAATAGCAATCAGCCCCAGCATTTT. Its protein product is CASGFLGANSNQPQHF.

The chain employs TRBV25-1 and TRBJ1-6; D remains unclear. The CDR3 loop spans 14 amino acids. The V end lost 8 bases, the J end lost 8 bases, and 16 bases lay between the germline ends. CDR1 is MGHDK and CDR2 is SYGVNS in the germline V gene. The DNA for the CDR3 is TGTGCCAGCCACTACAGTGGGCCAGATTCACCCCTCCACTTT. This translates into CASHYSGPDSPLHF.

This clone was recorded a few times. This chain links TRBV30 with TRBJ1-6; maybe TRBD1 (5 bases). V shed 4 bases and J shed 10 bases, with 14 bases lying between them. This CDR3 is built from 13 residues. The germline gives CDR1 GTSNPN, CDR2 SVGIG (reference sequence). This CDR3 is CAWIGTGGSPLHF. CDR3 DNA: TGTGCCTGGATTGGGACGGGTGGGTCACCCCTCCACTTT.

This clone was seen just once. This sequence joins TRBV7-2 and TRBJ2-1; 14 nucleotides agree with TRBD2. V lost 5 bases, J lost 13 bases, and 4 bases stayed unmatched. The V gene's germline CDR1 is SGHTA and CDR2 FQGNSA. This CDR3 has 13 amino acids. In DNA, the CDR3 is TGTGCCAGCAGCCAGGGACTAGCGGGGGATCAGTTCTTC. It specifies CASSQGLAGDQFF.

The CDR3 loop is CASSQDSGQQETQYF. The CDR3 DNA sequence: TGCGCCAGCAGCCAAGATTCGGGACAGCAAGAGACCCAGTACTTC. This chain joins TRBV4-1 and TRBJ2-5; the match to TRBD1 covers 7 bases. V dropped 0 bases and J dropped 2; count of bases not matched to a gene: 3. Germline V gene lookup returns CDR1 MGHRA and CDR2 YSYEKL. The CDR3 is 15 residues long.

The chain links TRBV2 to TRBJ1-5, with a possible D match to TRBD1 (5 bases). The CDR3 has 13 amino acids. V was trimmed by 4 bases and J by 9 bases, leaving 13 bases between them. The germline V gene encodes CDR1 SNHLY and CDR2 FYNNEI. The CDR3 loop is CASSGGERGPQHF. The CDR3 DNA reads as TGTGCCAGCAGTGGGGGGGAACGGGGGCCCCAGCATTTT.

This chain links TRBV9 with TRBJ1-4, with TRBD1 matching 9 bases. The CDR3 has 15 residues. Germline CDR1 SGDLS, CDR2 YYNGEE. V was pared by 3 bases and J by 6 bases, with 6 bases of the junction left unmatched. The CDR3: CASSDLRTGDEKLFF. The CDR3 coding sequence is TGTGCCAGCAGCGACCTCAGGACAGGGGATGAAAAACTGTTTTTT.

Remarks on this clone: This same CDR3 is encoded by further DNA sequences in the sample. This rearrangement joins TRBV5-8 to TRBJ2-5; D remains unclear. Germline-derived CDR1 and CDR2 are SGHTS and YDEGEE. The CDR3 is 14 amino acids. Between the trimmed V and J ends, which lost 1 base and 4 bases, there was a span of 11 bases. The DNA of the CDR3 is TGTGCCAGCAGCTTGATCTCGGGCGGAGAGACCCAGTACTTC. It codes for CASSLISGGETQYF.

The V and J genes are TRBV7-2 and TRBJ2-2; tentative D call: TRBD1 (6 bases). The germline V and J ends were trimmed by 0 bases and 4 bases, with 15 bases remaining between them. Per germline, CDR1 SGHTA and CDR2 FQGNSA. CDR3 size: 17 residues. CDR3 residues: CASSLALQGRITGELFF. The CDR3 DNA reads as TGTGCCAGCAGCTTAGCGCTTCAGGGGCGAATCACCGGGGAGCTGTTTTTT. Complete variable domain (other parts from reference TRBV7-2 and TRBJ2-2): GAGVSQSPSNKVTEKGKDVELRCDPISGHTALYWYRQSLGQGLEFLIYFQGNSAPDKSGLPSDRFSAERTGGSVSTLTIQRTQQEDSAVYLCASSLALQGRITGELFFGEGSRLTVL.

The V and J genes are TRBV7-2 and TRBJ1-5; 9 bases fit TRBD1. The germline V gene has CDR1 SGHTA and CDR2 FQGNSA. The CDR3 loop spans 13 amino acids. V trimming: 5 bases; J trimming: 7 bases; junction bases outside the gene matches: 3. This CDR3 reads CASSATGGQPQHF. DNA for the CDR3: TGTGCCAGCAGCGCCACAGGGGGCCAGCCCCAGCATTTT.

The chain employs TRBV18 and TRBJ2-7; the D gene is possibly TRBD1 (6 bases). The ends were cut back, 4 bases at V and 4 bases at J, with 11 bases in the middle. Germline V CDR1 and CDR2: KGHSH, LQKENI. The CDR3 sequence is 13 residues long. The CDR3 sequence is CASSRQDTYEQYF. CDR3 nucleotides: TGTGCCAGCTCACGACAGGACACGTACGAGCAGTACTTC.